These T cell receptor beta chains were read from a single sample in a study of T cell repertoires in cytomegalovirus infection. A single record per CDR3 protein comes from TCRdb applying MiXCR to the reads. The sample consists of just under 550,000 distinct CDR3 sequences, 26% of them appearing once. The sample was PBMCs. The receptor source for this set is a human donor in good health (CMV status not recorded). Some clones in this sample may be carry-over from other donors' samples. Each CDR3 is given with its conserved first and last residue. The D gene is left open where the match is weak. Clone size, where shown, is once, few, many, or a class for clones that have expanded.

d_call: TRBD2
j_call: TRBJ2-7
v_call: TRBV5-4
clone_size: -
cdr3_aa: CASSPTGGWGNYEQYF
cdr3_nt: TGTGCCAGCAGCCCCACGGGAGGTTGGGGAAACTACGAGCAGTACTTC

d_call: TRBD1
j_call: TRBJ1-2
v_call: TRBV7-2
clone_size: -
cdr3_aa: CASSLYSWQGDGYTF
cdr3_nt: TGTGCCAGCAGCTTATACTCCTGGCAGGGGGATGGCTACACCTTC

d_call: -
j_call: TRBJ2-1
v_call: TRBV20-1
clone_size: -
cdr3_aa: CSVGGIGNEQFF
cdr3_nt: TGCAGTGTCGGGGGAATCGGCAATGAGCAGTTCTTC

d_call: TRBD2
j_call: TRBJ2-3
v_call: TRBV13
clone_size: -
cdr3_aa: CASSSSGRRGTDTQYF
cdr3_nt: TGTGCCAGCAGCTCTAGCGGGAGGCGAGGCACAGATACGCAGTATTTT

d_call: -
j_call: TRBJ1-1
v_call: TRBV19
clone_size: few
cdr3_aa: CASTPAGTSYEAFF
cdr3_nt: TGTGCCAGTACCCCTGCCGGGACGAGCTACGAAGCTTTCTTT

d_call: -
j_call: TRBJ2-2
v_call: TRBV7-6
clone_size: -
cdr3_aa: CATDEMNTGELFF
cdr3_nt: TGTGCCACCGACGAGATGAACACCGGGGAGCTGTTTTTT

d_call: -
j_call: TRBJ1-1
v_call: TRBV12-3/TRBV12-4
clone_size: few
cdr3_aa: CASSLLSGRATEAFF
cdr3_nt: TGTGCCAGCAGTTTATTATCAGGGAGGGCCACTGAAGCTTTCTTT

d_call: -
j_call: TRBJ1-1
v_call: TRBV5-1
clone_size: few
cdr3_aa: CASSLWAGEMGEAFF
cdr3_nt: TGCGCCAGCAGCTTGTGGGCCGGGGAGATGGGTGAAGCTTTCTTT

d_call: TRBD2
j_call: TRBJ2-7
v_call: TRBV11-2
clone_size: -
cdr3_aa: CASSLLSGLAGTKAYEQYF
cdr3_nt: TGTGCCAGCAGCTTATTATCGGGACTAGCGGGTACCAAAGCCTACGAGCAGTACTTC

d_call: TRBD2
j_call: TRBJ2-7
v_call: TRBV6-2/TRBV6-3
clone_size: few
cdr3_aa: CASSYSGLGVGEQYF
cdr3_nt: TGTGCCAGCAGTTACTCGGGACTAGGGGTCGGAGAGCAGTACTTC